This is a list of T cell receptor beta chains from one sample in a study of blood T cells in healthy people across ages. TCRdb itself ran the 5' RACE reads through MiXCR, one entry per CDR3 protein. The repertoire includes some 900,000 distinct CDR3 sequences, around 48% of them detected once, and roughly 13% sits in the top ten. The sample was blood. The receptors here all came from a man aged 25-45 years in good health. The CDR3 runs from the conserved cysteine through the conserved F or W. D genes are given only for firm matches. Some rows have no size entry. The others give once, few or many, or a class for an expanded clone.

>-|TRBV10-3|TRBJ1-2|few
CAISESGDYGYTF
TGTGCCATCAGTGAGTCGGGGGACTATGGCTACACCTTC
>TRBD2|TRBV2|TRBJ2-2|-
CASSGLASTGELFF
TGTGCCAGCAGTGGACTAGCGAGCACCGGGGAGCTGTTTTTT
>TRBD2|TRBV20-1|TRBJ2-4|-
CSAGGGGNIQYF
TGCAGTGCCGGGGGGGGCGGGAACATTCAGTACTTC
>-|TRBV18|TRBJ2-5|-
CASSPQTELETQYF
TGTGCCAGCTCACCACAAACAGAGCTAGAGACCCAGTACTTC
>TRBD2|TRBV11-2|TRBJ2-7|-
CASRSSGGDYEQYF
TGTGCCAGCAGATCTAGCGGAGGGGACTACGAGCAGTACTTC
>TRBD2|TRBV4-1|TRBJ2-7|few
CASSQELAGTIHYEQYF
TGCGCCAGCAGCCAAGAACTAGCGGGGACCATACACTACGAGCAGTACTTC
>TRBD1|TRBV4-1|TRBJ2-5|-
CASSQEEGGAETQYF
TGCGCCAGCAGCCAAGAAGAAGGGGGCGCAGAGACCCAGTACTTC
>-|TRBV5-6|TRBJ2-5|-
CASSPRWVETQYF
TGTGCCAGCAGCCCCCGATGGGTTGAGACCCAGTACTTC
>TRBD1|TRBV6-1|TRBJ1-5|-
CASSARDRSNQPQHF
TGTGCCAGCAGCGCCCGGGACAGGAGCAATCAGCCCCAGCATTTT
>-|TRBV7-2|TRBJ2-7|few
CASSLLQYSYEQYF
TGTGCCAGCAGCTTACTCCAATACTCCTACGAGCAGTACTTC
>-|TRBV29-1|TRBJ2-5|few
CSVEDPSRLYQETQYF
TGCAGCGTTGAAGATCCTTCCCGATTGTACCAAGAGACCCAGTACTTC
>-|TRBV6-1|TRBJ2-3|many
CASSEGMDMPQYF
TGTGCCAGCAGTGAAGGGATGGACATGCCGCAGTATTTT
>TRBD1|TRBV2|TRBJ1-4|-
CASSNRGNEKLFF
TGTGCCAGCAGTAACAGGGGGAATGAAAAACTGTTTTTT
>TRBD1|TRBV20-1|TRBJ2-1|-
CTTGQGYNEQFF
TGCACCACGGGACAGGGTTACAATGAGCAGTTCTTC
>-|TRBV20-1|TRBJ2-1|-
CSARGVEQFF
TGCAGTGCTAGAGGGGTTGAGCAGTTCTTC
>TRBD1|TRBV27|TRBJ2-7|many
CASSSGTAGSYEQYF
TGTGCCAGCAGTTCAGGGACAGCTGGCTCCTACGAGCAGTACTTC
>-|TRBV28|TRBJ1-1|-
CASIGVGLNTEAFF
TGTGCCAGCATCGGTGTCGGGTTGAACACTGAAGCTTTCTTT
>TRBD1|TRBV28|TRBJ1-1|-
CASSLPTGNLEAFF
TGTGCCAGCAGTCTGCCGACAGGGAACCTTGAAGCTTTCTTT
>-|TRBV7-9|TRBJ2-1|-
CASSSDSGWDEQFF
TGTGCCAGCAGTTCAGATAGCGGTTGGGATGAGCAGTTCTTC
>TRBD2|TRBV6-5|TRBJ2-7|-
CASSPTSGDQYEQYF
TGTGCCAGCAGCCCGACTAGCGGGGACCAATACGAGCAGTACTTC
>-|TRBV6-2/TRBV6-3|TRBJ2-7|-
CASSYLQTSRGSYEQYF
TGTGCCAGCAGTTACCTCCAAACTAGCCGAGGGTCCTACGAGCAGTACTTC
>-|TRBV4-1|TRBJ1-5|-
CASHVRGGEQPQHF
TGCGCCAGCCACGTACGGGGAGGGGAACAGCCCCAGCATTTT
>-|TRBV28|TRBJ1-5|-
CASSLSFYQPQHF
TGTGCCAGCAGTTTATCGTTCTATCAGCCCCAGCATTTT
>-|TRBV28|TRBJ2-3|many
CASSPGPGTDTQYF
TGTGCCAGCAGCCCGGGACCCGGGACAGATACGCAGTATTTT
>-|TRBV4-1|TRBJ2-3|-
CASSQGPRGRSTDTQYF
TGCGCCAGCAGCCAAGGTCCGCGGGGGCGGAGCACAGATACGCAGTATTTT
>-|TRBV20-1|TRBJ2-2|-
CSARDGGSNTGELFF
TGCAGTGCTAGAGATGGGGGGTCGAACACCGGGGAGCTGTTTTTT
>-|TRBV10-3|TRBJ2-1|-
CAISVQDQLSRGENEQFF
TGTGCCATCAGTGTCCAGGACCAGCTAAGCAGGGGGGAAAATGAGCAGTTCTTC
>-|TRBV6-2/TRBV6-3|TRBJ1-6|once
CASSYGEEINNSPLHF
TGTGCCAGCAGTTACGGGGAAGAGATTAACAATTCACCCCTCCACTTT
>-|TRBV29-1|TRBJ2-1|once
CGGDRNEQFF
TGCGGGGGGGACAGAAATGAGCAGTTCTTC
>-|TRBV12-3/TRBV12-4|TRBJ2-7|-
CASSSSSGISYEQYF
TGTGCCAGCAGTTCCTCAAGCGGCATCTCCTACGAGCAGTACTTC
>-|TRBV5-1|TRBJ2-7|-
CASCPGLTAYEQYF
TGCGCCAGTTGCCCGGGGCTCACGGCCTACGAGCAGTACTTC
>-|TRBV25-1|TRBJ2-6|once
CASSESPIAGANVLTF
TGTGCCAGCAGTGAATCCCCGATAGCTGGGGCCAACGTCCTGACTTTC
>-|TRBV29-1|TRBJ1-2|many
CSSARDTYGYTF
TGCAGCTCCGCCCGGGACACCTATGGCTACACCTTC
>-|TRBV28|TRBJ2-7|-
CASTSTYEQYF
TGTGCTTCGACATCGACCTACGAGCAGTACTTC
>-|TRBV29-1|TRBJ2-4|few
CSAVGGTKNIQYF
TGCAGCGCTGTGGGGGGAACCAAAAACATTCAGTACTTC
>TRBD1|TRBV7-7|TRBJ2-7|-
CASSLGTGGLNEQYF
TGTGCCAGCAGCTTAGGGACAGGGGGCCTCAACGAGCAGTACTTC
>-|TRBV7-9|TRBJ1-1|-
CASSPLDGARTEAFF
TGTGCCAGCAGCCCCCTAGATGGGGCTAGGACTGAAGCTTTCTTT